Listed below are T cell receptor beta chains from one sample, sequenced in a study of blood T cell repertoires in COVID-19. Clones were read by immunoSEQ multiplex PCR, and TCRdb kept only the in-frame ones, dropping some. This repertoire shows about 260,000 clones, approximately 86% found once; its top ten account for around 9.1%. The sequenced sample was peripheral blood. These receptors were collected from a man aged 40-50 years who had recovered from COVID-19. The CDR3 runs from the conserved cysteine through the conserved F or W. The D gene is left open where the match is weak. A clone size is listed for some rows: how often the clone was seen (once, few, many), or a class if it is expanded.

DNA: TGTGCCAGCAGTGATCGGCTTAGCACCCCAGATACGCAGTATTTT; CDR3: CASSDRLSTPDTQYF; J: TRBJ2-3; V: TRBV2; D: .; size: .
DNA: TGTGCCATCAGCCGACAGAACACTGAAGCTTTCTTT; CDR3: CAISRQNTEAFF; J: TRBJ1-1; V: TRBV10-3; D: .; size: .
DNA: TGCGCCAGCAGCTTCCGGGACTTGAGCGAGCAGTACTTC; CDR3: CASSFRDLSEQYF; J: TRBJ2-7; V: TRBV5-1; D: .; size: .
DNA: TGTGCCAGCTCACCAGGACTGTCCAACTATGGCTACACCTTC; CDR3: CASSPGLSNYGYTF; J: TRBJ1-2; V: TRBV18; D: .; size: .
DNA: TGTGCCAGCAGTGAAGACAGGGCGACTCGTGGCTACACCTTC; CDR3: CASSEDRATRGYTF; J: TRBJ1-2; V: TRBV6-1; D: .; size: .
DNA: TGTGCCAGCAGCCCGACACCGGGAGCTTATAATTCACCCCTCCACTTT; CDR3: CASSPTPGAYNSPLHF; J: TRBJ1-6; V: TRBV7-6; D: .; size: .
DNA: TGTGCCAGCAGTTCCCCCGGCTTCAGCGACACAGATACGCAGTATTTT; CDR3: CASSSPGFSDTDTQYF; J: TRBJ2-3; V: TRBV27; D: .; size: .
DNA: TGTGCCAGCAGCTTGGCCCCGGACAGTAATGAAAAACTGTTTTTT; CDR3: CASSLAPDSNEKLFF; J: TRBJ1-4; V: TRBV5-4; D: .; size: .
DNA: TGTGCCTGGAGTGTAAAGCGCGCGGGGGTTCCTGAAGCTTTCTTT; CDR3: CAWSVKRAGVPEAFF; J: TRBJ1-1; V: TRBV30; D: .; size: .
DNA: TGCGCCAGCAGCCAAGATGGTTTTGGGGGGATAGAGACCCAGTACTTC; CDR3: CASSQDGFGGIETQYF; J: TRBJ2-5; V: TRBV4-3; D: .; size: .
DNA: TGTGCCTCAAAGGGACAGGGGGCACAGGGCTACACCTTC; CDR3: CASKGQGAQGYTF; J: TRBJ1-2; V: TRBV7-2; D: TRBD1; size: .
DNA: TGTGCCACCAGTGACAGGACAGGGGCGAACACCGGGGAGCTGTTTTTT; CDR3: CATSDRTGANTGELFF; J: TRBJ2-2; V: TRBV24-1; D: TRBD1; size: once